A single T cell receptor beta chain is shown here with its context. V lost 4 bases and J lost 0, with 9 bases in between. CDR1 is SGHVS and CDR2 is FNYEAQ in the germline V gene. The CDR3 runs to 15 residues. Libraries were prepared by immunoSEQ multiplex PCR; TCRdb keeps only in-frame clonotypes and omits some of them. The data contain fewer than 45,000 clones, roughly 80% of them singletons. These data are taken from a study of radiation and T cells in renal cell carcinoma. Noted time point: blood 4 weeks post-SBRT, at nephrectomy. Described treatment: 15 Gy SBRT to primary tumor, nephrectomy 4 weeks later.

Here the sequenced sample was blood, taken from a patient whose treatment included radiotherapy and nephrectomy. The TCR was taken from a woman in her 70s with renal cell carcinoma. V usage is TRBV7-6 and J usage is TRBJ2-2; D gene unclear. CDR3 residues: CASSYDRANTGELFF. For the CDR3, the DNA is TGTGCCAGCAGCTACGATCGCGCGAACACCGGGGAGCTGTTTTTT.